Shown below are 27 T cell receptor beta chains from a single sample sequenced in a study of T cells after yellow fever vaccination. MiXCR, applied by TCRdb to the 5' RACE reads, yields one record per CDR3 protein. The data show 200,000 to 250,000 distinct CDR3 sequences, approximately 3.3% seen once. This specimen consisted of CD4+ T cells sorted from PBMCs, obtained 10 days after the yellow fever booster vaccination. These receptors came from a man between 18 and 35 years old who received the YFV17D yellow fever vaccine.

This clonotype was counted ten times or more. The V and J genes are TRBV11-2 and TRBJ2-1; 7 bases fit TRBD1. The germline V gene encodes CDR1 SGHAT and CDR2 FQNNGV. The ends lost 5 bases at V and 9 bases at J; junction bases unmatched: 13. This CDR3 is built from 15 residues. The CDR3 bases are TGTGCCAGCAGCCTCAGGGACAGATTACAAAGTGAGCAGTTCTTC. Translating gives CASSLRDRLQSEQFF.

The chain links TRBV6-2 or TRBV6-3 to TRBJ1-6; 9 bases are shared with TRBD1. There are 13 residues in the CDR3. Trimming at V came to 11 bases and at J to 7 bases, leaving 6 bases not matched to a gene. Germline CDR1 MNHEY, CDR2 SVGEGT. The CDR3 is CAGKTGGNSPLHF. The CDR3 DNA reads TGTGCCGGAAAGACAGGGGGGAATTCACCCCTCCACTTT.

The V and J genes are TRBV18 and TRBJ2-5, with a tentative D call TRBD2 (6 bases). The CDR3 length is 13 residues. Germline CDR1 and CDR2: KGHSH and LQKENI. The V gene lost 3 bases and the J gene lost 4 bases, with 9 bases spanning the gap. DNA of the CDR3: TGTGCCAGCTCACCCGGGGGTGCAGAGACCCAGTACTTC. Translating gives CASSPGGAETQYF.

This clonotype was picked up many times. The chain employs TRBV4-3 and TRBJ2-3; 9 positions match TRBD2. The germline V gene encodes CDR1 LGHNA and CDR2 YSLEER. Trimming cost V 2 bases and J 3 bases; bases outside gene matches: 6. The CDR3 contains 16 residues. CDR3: CASSQKGLARTDTQYF. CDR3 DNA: TGCGCCAGCAGCCAAAAAGGACTAGCGAGAACAGATACGCAGTATTTT.

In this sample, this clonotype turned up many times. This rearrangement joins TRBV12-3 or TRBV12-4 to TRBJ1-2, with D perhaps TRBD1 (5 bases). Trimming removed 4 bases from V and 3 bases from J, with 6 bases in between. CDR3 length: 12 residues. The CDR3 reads CASSWGYYGYTF. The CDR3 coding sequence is TGTGCCAGCAGTTGGGGGTACTATGGCTACACCTTC.

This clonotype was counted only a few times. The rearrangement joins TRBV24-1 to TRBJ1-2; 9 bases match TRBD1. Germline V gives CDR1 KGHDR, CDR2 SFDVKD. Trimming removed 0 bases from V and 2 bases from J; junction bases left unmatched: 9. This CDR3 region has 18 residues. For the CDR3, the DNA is TGTGCCACCAGTGATTTGCCTATGGGGACAGGGCAAAACTATGGCTACACCTTC. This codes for CATSDLPMGTGQNYGYTF.

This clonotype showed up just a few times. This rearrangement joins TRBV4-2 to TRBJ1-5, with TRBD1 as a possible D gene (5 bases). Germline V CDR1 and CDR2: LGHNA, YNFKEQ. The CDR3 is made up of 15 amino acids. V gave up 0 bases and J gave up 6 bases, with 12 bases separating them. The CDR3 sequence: CASSQDGLGVQPQHF. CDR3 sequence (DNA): TGTGCCAGCAGCCAAGATGGGCTAGGGGTTCAGCCCCAGCATTTT.

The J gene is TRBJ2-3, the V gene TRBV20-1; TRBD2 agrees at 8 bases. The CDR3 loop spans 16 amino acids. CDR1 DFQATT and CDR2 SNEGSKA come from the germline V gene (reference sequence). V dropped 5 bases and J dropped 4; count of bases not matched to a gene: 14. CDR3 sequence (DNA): TGCAGTGCTCCCCAACGGGGGGGAAGAGGTTCAGATACGCAGTATTTT. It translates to CSAPQRGGRGSDTQYF.

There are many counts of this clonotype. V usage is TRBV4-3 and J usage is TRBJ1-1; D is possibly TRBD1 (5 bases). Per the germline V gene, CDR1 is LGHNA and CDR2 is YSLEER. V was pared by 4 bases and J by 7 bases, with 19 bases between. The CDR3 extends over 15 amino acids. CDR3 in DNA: TGCGCCAGCAGCCGCCTCCCTGGGGGAGGGGATGAAGCTTTCTTT. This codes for CASSRLPGGGDEAFF.

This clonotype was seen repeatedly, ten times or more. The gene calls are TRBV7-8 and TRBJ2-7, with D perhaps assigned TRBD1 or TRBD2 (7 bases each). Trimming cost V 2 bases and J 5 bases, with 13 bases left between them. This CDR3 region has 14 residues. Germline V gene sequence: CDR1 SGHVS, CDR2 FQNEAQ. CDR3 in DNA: TGTGCCAGCAGCTTACAGGGGGGGGCCCACGAGCAGTACGTC. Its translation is CASSLQGGAHEQYV.

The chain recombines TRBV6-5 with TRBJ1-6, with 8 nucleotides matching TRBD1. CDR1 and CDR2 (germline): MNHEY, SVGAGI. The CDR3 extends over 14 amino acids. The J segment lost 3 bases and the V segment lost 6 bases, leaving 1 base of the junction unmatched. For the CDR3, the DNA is TGTGCCAGCAGCGACAGGGGCTATAATTCACCCCTCCACTTT. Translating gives CASSDRGYNSPLHF.

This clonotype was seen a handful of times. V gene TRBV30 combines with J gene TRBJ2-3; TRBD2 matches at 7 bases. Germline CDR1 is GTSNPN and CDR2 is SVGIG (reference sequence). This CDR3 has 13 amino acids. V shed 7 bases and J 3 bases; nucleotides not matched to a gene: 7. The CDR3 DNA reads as TGTGCCTTCGGGACTACCGGGACAGATACGCAGTATTTT. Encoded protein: CAFGTTGTDTQYF.

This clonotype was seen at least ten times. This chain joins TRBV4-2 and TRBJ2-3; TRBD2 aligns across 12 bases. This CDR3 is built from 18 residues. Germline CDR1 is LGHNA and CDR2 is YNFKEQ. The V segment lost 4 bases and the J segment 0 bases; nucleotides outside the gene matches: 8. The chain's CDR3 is CASSLTSSGGVSTDTQYF. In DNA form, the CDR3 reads TGTGCCAGCAGCCTGACGTCTAGCGGGGGGGTAAGCACAGATACGCAGTATTTT.

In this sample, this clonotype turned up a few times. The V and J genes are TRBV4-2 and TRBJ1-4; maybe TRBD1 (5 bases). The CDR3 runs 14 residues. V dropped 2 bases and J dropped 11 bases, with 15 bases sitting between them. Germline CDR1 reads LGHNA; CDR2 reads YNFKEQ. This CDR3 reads CASSQRGTGGKLFF. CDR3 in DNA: TGTGCCAGCAGCCAAAGGGGTACGGGAGGGAAACTGTTTTTT.

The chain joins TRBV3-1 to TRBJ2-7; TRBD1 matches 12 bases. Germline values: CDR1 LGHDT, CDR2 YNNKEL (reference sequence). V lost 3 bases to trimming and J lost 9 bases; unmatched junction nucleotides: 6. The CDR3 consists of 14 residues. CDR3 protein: CASSQTGTGGGQYF. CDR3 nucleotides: TGTGCCAGCAGCCAGACCGGGACAGGGGGCGGGCAGTACTTC.

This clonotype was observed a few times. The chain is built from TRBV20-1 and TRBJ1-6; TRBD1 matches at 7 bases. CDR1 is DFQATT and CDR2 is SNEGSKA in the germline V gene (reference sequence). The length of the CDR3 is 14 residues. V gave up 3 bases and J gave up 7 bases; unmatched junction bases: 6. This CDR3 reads CSASGQVGNSPLHF. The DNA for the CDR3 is TGCAGTGCTAGCGGACAGGTTGGGAATTCACCCCTCCACTTT.

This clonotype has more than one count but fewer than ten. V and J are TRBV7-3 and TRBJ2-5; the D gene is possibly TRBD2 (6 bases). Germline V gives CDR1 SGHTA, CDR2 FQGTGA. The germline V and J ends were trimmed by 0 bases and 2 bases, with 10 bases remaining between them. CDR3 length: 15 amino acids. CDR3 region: CASSLTAGTQETQYF. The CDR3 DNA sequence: TGTGCCAGCAGCTTAACGGCGGGGACGCAAGAGACCCAGTACTTC.

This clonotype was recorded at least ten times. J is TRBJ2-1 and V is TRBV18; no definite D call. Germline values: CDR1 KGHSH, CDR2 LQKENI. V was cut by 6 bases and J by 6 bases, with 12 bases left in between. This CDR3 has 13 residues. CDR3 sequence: CASSPNPSNEQFF. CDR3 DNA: TGTGCCAGCTCCCCGAACCCAAGCAATGAGCAGTTCTTC.

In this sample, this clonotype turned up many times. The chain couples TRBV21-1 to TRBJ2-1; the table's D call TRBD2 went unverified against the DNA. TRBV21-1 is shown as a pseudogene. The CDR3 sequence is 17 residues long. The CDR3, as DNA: TGTGCCAGCCCAAAGCGCCTGGGTAGCGGCTTTTACAATGAGCAGTTCTTC. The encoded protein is CASPKRLGSGFYNEQFF.

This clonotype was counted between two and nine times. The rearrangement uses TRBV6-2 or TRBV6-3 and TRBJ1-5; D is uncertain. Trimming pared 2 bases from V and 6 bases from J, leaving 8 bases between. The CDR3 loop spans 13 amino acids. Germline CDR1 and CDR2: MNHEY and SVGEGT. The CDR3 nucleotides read TGTGCCAGCAGTTACCCTGAGGGTCAGCCCCAGCATTTT. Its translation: CASSYPEGQPQHF.

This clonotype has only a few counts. The CDR3 sequence: CAWSVQPRYEQYF. The CDR3 nucleotides are TGTGCCTGGAGTGTACAACCCCGCTACGAGCAGTACTTC. This chain uses TRBV30 with TRBJ2-7; D is unclear. Trimming removed 0 bases at V and 3 bases at J, with 9 bases between. Germline values: CDR1 GTSNPN, CDR2 SVGIG (reference sequence). This CDR3 spans 13 amino acids.

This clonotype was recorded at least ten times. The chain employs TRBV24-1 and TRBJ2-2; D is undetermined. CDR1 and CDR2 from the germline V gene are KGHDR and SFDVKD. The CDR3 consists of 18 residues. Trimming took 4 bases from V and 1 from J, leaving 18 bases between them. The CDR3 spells CATSDSTGSSWNTGELFF. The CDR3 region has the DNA TGTGCCACCAGTGACTCCACCGGGTCGAGCTGGAACACCGGGGAGCTGTTTTTT.

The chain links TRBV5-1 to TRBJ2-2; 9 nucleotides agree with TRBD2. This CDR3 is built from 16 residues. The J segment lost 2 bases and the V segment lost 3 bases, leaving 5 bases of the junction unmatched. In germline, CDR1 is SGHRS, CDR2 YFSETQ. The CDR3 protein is CASSSLAGENTGELFF. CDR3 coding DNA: TGCGCCAGCAGCTCCTTAGCGGGGGAAAACACCGGGGAGCTGTTTTTT.

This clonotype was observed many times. CDR3 coding DNA: TGTGCCAGCAGCGTGTCAAATCAAGAGACCCAGTACTTC. Its translation: CASSVSNQETQYF. V is TRBV9 and J is TRBJ2-5; D unclear. CDR1 SGDLS and CDR2 YYNGEE come from the germline V gene. This CDR3 has 13 amino acids. The V and J ends lost 2 bases and 2 bases respectively, with 7 bases between them.

CDR3 region: CASSSSPGETQYF. The CDR3 DNA reads TGTGCCAGCAGCTCCTCACCTGGGGAGACCCAGTACTTC. The rearrangement joins TRBV7-2 to TRBJ2-5; no clear D. CDR1 is SGHTA and CDR2 is FQGNSA in the germline V gene. This CDR3 spans 13 amino acids. Trimming pared 4 bases from V and 5 bases from J, leaving 11 bases between.

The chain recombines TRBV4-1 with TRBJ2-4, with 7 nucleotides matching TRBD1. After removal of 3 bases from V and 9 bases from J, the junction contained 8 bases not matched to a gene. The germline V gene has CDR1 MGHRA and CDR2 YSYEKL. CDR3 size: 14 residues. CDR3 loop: CASSQDQGVGIQYF. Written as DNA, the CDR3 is TGCGCCAGCAGCCAGGACCAGGGGGTGGGCATTCAGTACTTC.

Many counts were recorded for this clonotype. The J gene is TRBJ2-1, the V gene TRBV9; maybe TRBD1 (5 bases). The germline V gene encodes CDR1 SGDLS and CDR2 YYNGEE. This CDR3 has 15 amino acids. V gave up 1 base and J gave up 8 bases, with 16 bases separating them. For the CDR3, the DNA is TGTGCCAGCAGCGTAACGGCCCACAGGCAGGATGAGCAGTTCTTC. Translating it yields CASSVTAHRQDEQFF.